Shown below are 23 T cell receptor beta chains from a single sample sequenced in a study of beta chain features in type 1 diabetes. The study, taken as a whole, reports: Patients with Type 1 diabetes showed moderately but significantly shorter TCRB CDR3s in all four CD4+ subsets.

The whole isolated RNA underwent reverse transcription, so sequencing captured expressed TCRB transcripts. Only in-frame clones appear in the TCRdb table, and some are missing; sequencing was by immunoSEQ multiplex PCR. The table shows fewer than 400,000 clones, with 7% to 10% occurring only once. What these receptors recognize is not known. The specimen sequenced was central memory CD4+ T cells from blood. These TCRs come from a man in his thirties or forties with type 1 diabetes.

In nucleotides, the CDR3 is TGCGCCAGCAGCCAAGAGCCTAGAGGGGCCACCGGGGAGCTGTTTTTT. Its protein product is CASSQEPRGATGELFF. The genes are TRBV4-1 and TRBJ2-2; D possibly uses TRBD1 or TRBD2 (5 bases each). The CDR3 has 16 amino acids. Trimming pared 0 bases from V and 4 bases from J, leaving 12 bases between. Germline V gene data show CDR1 as MGHRA and CDR2 as YSYEKL.

CDR3 nucleotide sequence: TGTGCCAGTAGTTTCGGACTTCGAGAGACCCAGTACTTC. This encodes CASSFGLRETQYF. The V gene is TRBV19, the J gene TRBJ2-5, with D perhaps TRBD2 (5 bases). The V and J ends lost 5 bases and 4 bases respectively, with 11 bases between them. Germline CDR1 LNHDA, CDR2 SQIVND (reference sequence). This CDR3 has 13 residues.

This clone was recorded a few times. The chain is built from TRBV19 and TRBJ2-3; possible D gene TRBD1, 7 bases. V was pared by 0 bases and J by 0 bases, with 22 bases between. The germline CDR1 and CDR2 sequences are LNHDA and SQIVND (reference sequence). The CDR3 spans 20 residues. The CDR3 DNA reads TGTGCCAGTAGTATAGAATCGGCGGGGACAGCCCCTCGGAGCACAGATACGCAGTATTTT. Amino acid sequence: CASSIESAGTAPRSTDTQYF.

The V call is TRBV7-2, the J call TRBJ2-7; D not resolved. V was pared by 7 bases and J by 8 bases, with 18 bases between. Germline V CDR1 and CDR2: SGHTA, FQGNSA. This CDR3 contains 13 residues. CDR3 amino acids: CASNPGRAWKQYF. In DNA form, the CDR3 reads TGTGCCAGCAACCCAGGAAGGGCGTGGAAGCAGTACTTC.

A few counts support this clone. This rearrangement joins TRBV2 to TRBJ1-2; D gene uncertain. Germline V gene lookup returns CDR1 SNHLY and CDR2 FYNNEI. This CDR3 comprises 15 residues. The ends were cut back, 9 bases at V and 8 bases at J, with 25 bases in the middle. CDR3 in amino acids: CASKPDRFLPGGYTF. CDR3 DNA sequence: TGTGCCAGTAAACCAGATCGGTTTCTCCCTGGGGGCTACACCTTC.

The sample holds a few counts of this clone. V and J are TRBV6-5 and TRBJ1-5, with D possibly TRBD1 on 5 matching bases. Germline CDR1 and CDR2: MNHEY and SVGAGI. This CDR3 is 14 amino acids long. Trimming took off 5 bases at V and 2 bases at J, with 10 bases between the two ends. The CDR3 loop reads CASSRDLGNQPQHF. The CDR3 nucleotides are TGTGCCAGCAGTCGGGACCTTGGCAATCAGCCCCAGCATTTT.

In this sample, this clone turned up a few times. The chain uses TRBV18 and TRBJ2-4; perhaps TRBD1 as D (6 bases). The CDR3 runs 16 residues. From germline, CDR1 is KGHSH and CDR2 LQKENI. Trimming removed 0 bases at V and 1 base at J, with 10 bases between. The CDR3 region has the DNA TGTGCCAGCTCACCACCGGGGGCGTACGCCAAAAACATTCAGTACTTC. Its protein product is CASSPPGAYAKNIQYF.

This clone was found a few times. V and J are TRBV6-4 and TRBJ1-5; D remains unclear. Germline V lookup: CDR1 MRHNA, CDR2 SNTAGT. V lost 5 bases to trimming and J lost 4 bases, with 6 bases between them. The CDR3 is 12 amino acids. The DNA of the CDR3 is TGTGCCAGCAGTCCAGCTAATCAGCCCCAGCATTTT. Its translation is CASSPANQPQHF.

In its sample, this clone was seen a few times. The chain recombines TRBV5-1 with TRBJ2-7; 11 bases agree with TRBD2. CDR1 and CDR2 from the germline V gene are SGHRS and YFSETQ. The CDR3 totals 15 residues. V gave up 0 bases and J gave up 4 bases; unmatched junction bases: 3. CDR3 sequence (DNA): TGCGCCAGCAGCTTGGCCGGGACTAGCGGTTACGAGCAGTACTTC. It specifies CASSLAGTSGYEQYF.

This clone was recorded a few times. This chain links TRBV5-4 with TRBJ2-3, with 8 bases that match TRBD2. CDR1 is SGHNT, CDR2 YYREEE, per germline (reference sequence). The V gene end was trimmed by 4 bases and the J gene end by 4 bases; junction bases not matched to a gene: 11. The CDR3 extends over 16 amino acids. The CDR3 DNA reads TGTGCCAGCAGCGCGCGGGGGGCCGGGGGCGCAGATACGCAGTATTTT. The encoded protein is CASSARGAGGADTQYF.

In its sample, this clone was seen a few times. The V call is TRBV7-2, the J call TRBJ1-3, with 7 bases identical to TRBD1. From germline, CDR1 is SGHTA and CDR2 FQGNSA. J was trimmed by 0 bases and V by 5 bases; bases with no gene match: 10. This CDR3 is built from 17 residues. CDR3 protein: CASSAPHGQVSGNTIYF. Here the CDR3 DNA reads TGTGCCAGCAGCGCACCTCACGGACAGGTCTCTGGAAACACCATATATTTT.

Regarding this clone: The junction departs from the called germline gene at one end, perhaps through a read error. This chain joins TRBV29-1 and TRBJ1-2, with D possibly being TRBD1 (5 bases). The CDR3 is 14 residues long. The germline CDR1 and CDR2 sequences are SQVTM and ANQGSEA. The CDR3 loop is CSGEEIMQGNGYTF. The CDR3 DNA sequence: TGCAGCGGTGAAGAAATCATGCAGGGAAATGGCTACACCTTC.

This clone was detected only a few times. The CDR3 here is CASSSLGELYNEQFF. CDR3 coding DNA: TGCGCCAGCAGTAGCCTGGGGGAATTATACAATGAGCAGTTCTTC. The rearrangement uses TRBV5-1 and TRBJ2-1; D might be TRBD1 or TRBD2, each matching 5 bases. CDR1 SGHRS and CDR2 YFSETQ come from the germline V gene. The CDR3 runs to 15 residues. Trimming shortened V by 5 bases and J by 4 bases, and 16 bases separated the two germline ends.

This clone was seen repeatedly, ten times or more. The chain has TRBV7-2 and TRBJ1-5; D is unclear. Between the trimmed V and J ends, which lost 1 base and 6 bases, there was a span of 7 bases. Germline loops: CDR1 SGHTA, CDR2 FQGNSA. This CDR3 contains 13 residues. Written as DNA, the CDR3 is TGTGCCAGCAGCTTAGAATACGGTCAGCCCCAGCATTTT. This translates into CASSLEYGQPQHF.

J is TRBJ1-4 and V is TRBV18; tentative D call: TRBD1 (5 bases). The germline V gene has CDR1 KGHSH and CDR2 LQKENI. V was clipped by 6 bases and J by 6 bases, with 11 bases between them. This CDR3 comprises 13 residues. CDR3 region: CASSRGADEKLFF. The CDR3 nucleotides read TGTGCCAGCTCTAGGGGCGCAGATGAAAAACTGTTTTTT. The full variable domain, its missing parts supplied by reference TRBV18 and TRBJ1-4, is NAGVMQNPRHLVRRRGQEARLRCSPMKGHSHVYWYRQLPEEGLKFMVYLQKENIIDESGMPKERFSAEFPKEGPSILRIQQVVRGDSAAYFCASSRGADEKLFFGSGTQLSVL.

The chain links TRBV5-1 to TRBJ1-2; D unresolved. The CDR3 spans 13 residues. The V gene's germline CDR1 is SGHRS and CDR2 YFSETQ. Trimming cost V 4 bases and J 7 bases, with 14 bases left between them. The CDR3 reads CASSNPDYLGYTF. The CDR3 nucleotides read TGCGCCAGCAGCAACCCGGACTACCTTGGCTACACCTTC.

The chain has TRBV18 and TRBJ1-6; 9 positions match TRBD1. This CDR3 contains 15 residues. V was clipped by 3 bases and J by 9 bases; unmatched bases: 6. From germline, CDR1 is KGHSH and CDR2 LQKENI. This CDR3 is CASSPGQGMSSPLHF. DNA of the CDR3: TGTGCCAGCTCACCCGGACAGGGGATGAGTTCACCCCTCCACTTT.

This clone turned up a few times. V gene TRBV15 combines with J gene TRBJ1-2, with D uncertain. CDR1 is LNHNV, CDR2 YYDKDF, per germline (reference sequence). V was trimmed by 0 bases and J by 4 bases, leaving 12 bases between them. The CDR3 has 15 amino acids. CDR3 protein: CATSRDRGAPYGYTF. In DNA, the CDR3 is TGTGCCACCAGCAGAGATCGGGGAGCGCCCTATGGCTACACCTTC. Filled out from reference TRBV15 and TRBJ1-2, the complete variable domain reads DAMVIQNPRYQVTQFGKPVTLSCSQTLNHNVMYWYQQKSSQAPKLLFHYYDKDFNNEADTPDNFQSRRPNTSFCFLDIRSPGLGDTAMYLCATSRDRGAPYGYTFGSGTRLTVV.

This clone was counted ten times or more. The DNA for the CDR3 is TGTGCCAGCAGCAAAGGACAGGAAACCCACTTT. Its translation is CASSKGQETHF. This chain uses TRBV11-2 with TRBJ1-6; 7 bases are a match to TRBD1. The length of the CDR3 is 11 residues. The germline gives CDR1 SGHAT, CDR2 FQNNGV. V gave up 5 bases and J gave up 18 bases; unmatched junction bases: 7. Supplemented by reference TRBV11-2 and TRBJ1-6, the full variable domain reads EAGVAQSPRYKIIEKRQSVAFWCNPISGHATLYWYQQILGQGPKLLIQFQNNGVVDDSQLPKDRFSAERLKGVDSTLKIQPAKLEDSAVYLCASSKGQETHFGNGTRLTVT.

This clone came up a few times. The chain couples TRBV11-2 to TRBJ2-1; D could derive from TRBD1 or TRBD2 (5 bases each). The CDR3 is 13 amino acids. Germline CDR1 and CDR2: SGHAT and FQNNGV. The germline V and J ends were trimmed by 4 bases and 5 bases, with 9 bases remaining between them. This CDR3 is CASSSGTDNEQFF. The CDR3 DNA is TGTGCCAGCAGCTCGGGGACCGACAATGAGCAGTTCTTC.

The V call is TRBV5-1, the J call TRBJ2-5, with a weak D call TRBD1 (5 bases). V dropped 1 base and J dropped 1 base, with 8 bases sitting between them. CDR1 and CDR2 (germline): SGHRS, YFSETQ. This CDR3 spans 14 amino acids. The CDR3 protein is CASSLSRVQETQYF. In DNA, the CDR3 is TGCGCCAGCAGCTTGAGCAGGGTCCAAGAGACCCAGTACTTC.

This clone was counted only a few times. The V gene is TRBV27, the J gene TRBJ1-2; weak D call: TRBD1 (5 bases). The germline CDR1 and CDR2 sequences are MNHEY and SMNVEV (reference sequence). Trimming stripped 4 bases from V and 7 bases from J, with 19 bases between. The CDR3 covers 15 residues. CDR3 residues: CASSSLTGDLSGYTF. CDR3 DNA sequence: TGTGCCAGCAGTTCCCTCACCGGGGACCTGAGTGGCTACACCTTC.

This clone was counted many times. V and J are TRBV4-3 and TRBJ1-2; a weak D match, TRBD1 (6 bases). V gave up 4 bases and J gave up 10 bases, with 13 bases separating them. Germline V gives CDR1 LGHNA, CDR2 YSLEER. The CDR3 sequence is 12 residues long. The CDR3 spells CASSLTTGVYTF. The DNA of the CDR3 is TGCGCCAGCAGCCTTACGACAGGTGTCTACACCTTC.